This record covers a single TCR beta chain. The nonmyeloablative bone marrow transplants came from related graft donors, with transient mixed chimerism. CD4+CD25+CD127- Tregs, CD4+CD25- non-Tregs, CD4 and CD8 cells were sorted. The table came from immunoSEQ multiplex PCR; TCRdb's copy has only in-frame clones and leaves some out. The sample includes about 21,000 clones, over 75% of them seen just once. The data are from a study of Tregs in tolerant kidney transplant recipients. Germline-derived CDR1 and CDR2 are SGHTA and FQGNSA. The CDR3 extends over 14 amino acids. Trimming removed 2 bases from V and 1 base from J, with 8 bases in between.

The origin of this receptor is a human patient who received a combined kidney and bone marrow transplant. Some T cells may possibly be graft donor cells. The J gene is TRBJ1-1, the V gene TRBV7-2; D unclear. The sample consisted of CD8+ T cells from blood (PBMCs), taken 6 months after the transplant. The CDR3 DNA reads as TGTGCCAGCAGCTTATACGGGGAGAACACTGAAGCTTTCTTT. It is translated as CASSLYGENTEAFF.